One and the same sample provided the 16 T cell receptor beta chains below, sequenced in a study of cytomegalovirus exposure and HLA in healthy donors (dated by TCRdb to about 2017). The library was built by means of the immunoSEQ multiplex PCR assay. For the multiplex PCR, a mixture combining 60 forward primers for TCR Vbeta segments and 13 reverse primers for TCR Jbeta segments was used. Sourced from immuneACCESS, this table was stored by TCRdb with only in-frame sequences that have V and J called. A share of the clones is absent; for the studies checked, an unresolved V gene accounts for under half, and the remainder has no known explanation. Across this sample there are 180,000 or so clones, with 82% seen only once. More than 1.5% of the sample rests with the top ten. The sample was PBMCs. These receptors originate from a man aged 35 to 55 in good health and CMV-seronegative.

This chain connects TRBV6-5 to TRBJ2-7; D is perhaps TRBD1 (5 bases). Germline lookup yields CDR1 MNHEY and CDR2 SVGAGI. The ends were cut back, 6 bases at V and 0 bases at J, with 15 bases in the middle. The CDR3 is 15 amino acids. The CDR3 DNA is TGTGCCAGCAGCCTCCGGCAGGGCCCCTCCTACGAGCAGTACTTC. Translation: CASSLRQGPSYEQYF.

The chain couples TRBV11-2 to TRBJ2-3; TRBD1 might be the D (6 bases). V was pared by 1 base and J by 2 bases, with 10 bases between. This CDR3 contains 15 residues. Germline CDR1 and CDR2: SGHAT and FQNNGV. The DNA for the CDR3 is TGTGCCAGCAGCTTAGTAGGGACACCCACAGATACGCAGTATTTT. It translates to CASSLVGTPTDTQYF. Complete variable domain (other parts from reference TRBV11-2 and TRBJ2-3): EAGVAQSPRYKIIEKRQSVAFWCNPISGHATLYWYQQILGQGPKLLIQFQNNGVVDDSQLPKDRFSAERLKGVDSTLKIQPAKLEDSAVYLCASSLVGTPTDTQYFGPGTRLTVL.

DNA of the CDR3: TGTGCCAGCACGACAGGGGGCACTAATGAAAAACTGTTTTTT. Translating gives CASTTGGTNEKLFF. V gene TRBV28 combines with J gene TRBJ1-4; 10 nucleotides align to TRBD1. This CDR3 region has 14 residues. Per the germline V gene, CDR1 is MDHEN and CDR2 is SYDVKM. The ends lost 7 bases at V and 2 bases at J; junction bases unmatched: 1.

This clone was observed a single time. This CDR3 reads CASSSVPGQGNFGQYF. CDR3 in DNA: TGTGCCAGCAGCTCTGTTCCGGGACAGGGGAATTTTGGGCAGTACTTC. This rearrangement joins TRBV5-4 to TRBJ2-7, with 10 bases identical to TRBD1. This CDR3 is 16 amino acids long. J lost 9 bases, V lost 3 bases, and 15 bases had no gene match. Germline values: CDR1 SGHNT, CDR2 YYREEE (reference sequence).

In this sample, this clone turned up once. J is TRBJ2-7 and V is TRBV7-9; 10 bases are a match to TRBD2. The CDR3 is 16 residues long. CDR1 SEHNR and CDR2 FQNEAQ come from the germline V gene (reference sequence). V dropped 3 bases and J dropped 1; count of bases not matched to a gene: 6. The CDR3 DNA reads TGTGCCAGCAGCTTGAGGACTAGCGGATTATCCTACGAGCAGTACTTC. Protein sequence: CASSLRTSGLSYEQYF.

Only one count was recorded for this clone. The gene calls are TRBV19 and TRBJ1-5; D perhaps matches TRBD1 (5 bases). CDR1 and CDR2 (germline): LNHDA, SQIVND (reference sequence). The CDR3 runs 16 residues. V was clipped by 1 base and J by 2 bases, with 12 bases between them. The CDR3 DNA sequence: TGTGCCAGTAGTATAGGTTCCAGGGTTGGCAATCAGCCCCAGCATTTT. Translating it yields CASSIGSRVGNQPQHF.

The chain joins TRBV5-1 to TRBJ2-6, with D possibly TRBD2 on 6 matching bases. Trimming pared 2 bases from V and 0 bases from J, leaving 12 bases between. The CDR3 has 17 amino acids. CDR1 and CDR2 from the germline V gene are SGHRS and YFSETQ. The DNA of the CDR3 is TGCGCCAGCAGCTTCGGGGGATGGTACTCTGGGGCCAACGTCCTGACTTTC. It encodes CASSFGGWYSGANVLTF.

The gene calls are TRBV19 and TRBJ1-1; weak D call: TRBD1 (5 bases). The CDR3 runs to 16 residues. The germline CDR1 and CDR2 sequences are LNHDA and SQIVND (reference sequence). V shed 7 bases and J shed 5 bases, with 23 bases lying between them. DNA for the CDR3: TGTGCCAGTATCCCAGGCCAGGGATTAATGTATACTGAAGCTTTCTTT. The encoded protein is CASIPGQGLMYTEAFF. The full variable domain, completed using reference TRBV19 and TRBJ1-1, is DGGITQSPKYLFRKEGQNVTLSCEQNLNHDAMYWYRQDPGQGLRLIYYSQIVNDFQKGDIAEGYSVSREKKESFPLTVTSAQKNPTAFYLCASIPGQGLMYTEAFFGQGTRLTVV.

V gene TRBV13 combines with J gene TRBJ2-1, with 15 nucleotides matching TRBD2. The CDR3 sequence is 19 residues long. The J segment lost 4 bases and the V segment lost 5 bases, leaving 12 bases of the junction unmatched. Germline CDR1 PRHDT, CDR2 FYEKMQ (reference sequence). CDR3 DNA: TGTGCCAGCAGCCCGGGGACTAGCGGGGGGCCTCACGATTACAATGAGCAGTTCTTC. Encoded protein: CASSPGTSGGPHDYNEQFF.

V usage is TRBV7-2 and J usage is TRBJ2-3, with D possibly matching TRBD2 (5 bases). The germline V gene encodes CDR1 SGHTA and CDR2 FQGNSA. V was pared by 1 base and J by 1 base, with 15 bases between. The length of the CDR3 is 17 residues. This CDR3 reads CASSLEFRGRRTDTQYF. CDR3 bases: TGTGCCAGCAGCTTAGAATTCAGAGGGCGACGCACAGATACGCAGTATTTT.

This rearrangement joins TRBV6-6 to TRBJ2-3; D not resolved. V lost 6 bases, J lost 6 bases, and 7 bases lay in between. The germline CDR1 and CDR2 sequences are MNHNY and SVGAGI (reference sequence). This CDR3 spans 11 amino acids. In DNA form, the CDR3 reads TGTGCCAGCAGCTCGAGGGATACGCAGTATTTT. Its protein is CASSSRDTQYF.

The chain employs TRBV27 and TRBJ2-3; 10 bases align to TRBD1. The germline gives CDR1 MNHEY, CDR2 SMNVEV (reference sequence). The V and J ends lost 4 bases and 6 bases, in that order; junction bases with no gene match: 7. This CDR3 comprises 15 residues. The CDR3 region has the DNA TGTGCCAGCAGTTCATGGGACAGGGGACGGGATACGCAGTATTTT. It translates to CASSSWDRGRDTQYF.

The genes are TRBV7-2 and TRBJ1-1; no clear D. The ends were cut back, 5 bases at V and 4 bases at J, with 11 bases in the middle. Germline V gene lookup returns CDR1 SGHTA and CDR2 FQGNSA. The CDR3 covers 13 residues. The CDR3: CASSESVGTEAFF. DNA for the CDR3: TGTGCCAGCAGCGAGAGTGTCGGCACTGAAGCTTTCTTT. The full variable domain, in which reference TRBV7-2 and TRBJ1-1 provide the parts outside the CDR3, is GAGVSQSPSNKVTEKGKDVELRCDPISGHTALYWYRQSLGQGLEFLIYFQGNSAPDKSGLPSDRFSAERTGGSVSTLTIQRTQQEDSAVYLCASSESVGTEAFFGQGTRLTVV.

This clone was observed once. This chain connects TRBV28 to TRBJ2-6; 7 bases fit TRBD1. CDR3 length: 16 residues. CDR1 is MDHEN and CDR2 is SYDVKM in the germline V gene. Trimming removed 5 bases from V and 3 bases from J; junction bases left unmatched: 7. The CDR3 DNA reads as TGTGCCAGCAGTCTCTCTAGGGGGCTTGGGGCCAACGTCCTGACTTTC. Translated, it gives CASSLSRGLGANVLTF.

This chain links TRBV18 with TRBJ2-3; D is unclear. V shed 6 bases and J shed 6 bases, with 10 bases lying between them. Germline-derived CDR1 and CDR2 are KGHSH and LQKENI. CDR3 size: 12 residues. The CDR3 bases are TGTGCCAGCTCCCGCGTCCGGGATACGCAGTATTTT. Amino acid sequence: CASSRVRDTQYF.

This clone has a single count. The chain combines TRBV2 with TRBJ2-3; 9 positions match TRBD1. The CDR3 is 12 residues long. Losses at the gene ends were 3 bases for V and 14 bases for J; bases not matched to a gene: 6. Looked up from germline, CDR1 is SNHLY and CDR2 is FYNNEI. The CDR3 loop reads CASSDRQGGRYF. The CDR3, as DNA: TGTGCCAGCAGTGATAGACAGGGGGGGAGGTATTTT.